The source of this T cell receptor beta chain is a study of shared clonotypes between healthy human individuals (TCRdb year 2020). With respect to the entire study: The cohort included a few men and a couple of women between 18 and 49 years of age. To increase sequencing depth and limit assay-specific biases, TCR repertoire library preparation and sequencing were carried out by different laboratories using diverse techniques. Between about 0.94 and 8.9 billion PBMCs per donor were obtained by leukapheresis. Blood TCR repertoires of roughly five healthy adults were deeply sequenced to estimate repertoire size and the extent of clonotype sharing between individuals.

Using the deep immunoSEQ assay, multiplex PCR amplified TCR CDR3 regions from genomic DNA. Genomic DNA extracted from each cell subset was distributed evenly over all wells of several immunoSEQ 96-well plates, and each plate served as one replicate. For unsorted PBMC, around 300 ng of genomic DNA, equivalent to around 30,000 T cell genomes, went into each replicate PCR. Genomic DNA from unsorted PBMC was sequenced over ten immunoSEQ deep assay plates. Purified libraries were measured with a Qubit 3.0 fluorometer, size-checked on a Bioanalyzer 2100, and measured again with the KAPA Library Quantification kit. Every immunoSEQ 96-well plate was sequenced on a separate single-read 150-cycle Illumina NextSeq 550 flow cell. Per the authors' processing: Because only junctional sequences without quality scores were contained in the immunoSEQ output, filtering matching that applied to full-length reads could not be performed. Sequences were annotated with PyIR, a Python wrapper for IgBLAST v1.9, and V/J genes and CDR3 were assigned using IMGT germline references. Any read was removed if the V/J assignment was weak (E-value above 1e-6), the CDR3 was missing, or the read contained stop codons, out-of-frame junctions, or ambiguous translated residues. V3J clonotypes were defined as sequences sharing an identical inferred V gene, J gene, and CDR3 amino acid sequence. Percentage overlap between repertoires was calculated by dividing the number of shared unique clonotypes by the size of the smaller repertoire. Richness of each repertoire was evaluated using RTK rarefaction, the Chao1 estimator, and Recon v2.1 estimates of unobserved clonotypes. Held by TCRdb, this immuneACCESS table contains in-frame sequences only and omits some clones. Under half of the omission traces to an unresolved V gene where checked; the cause of the rest is unknown. Clone size and V and J calls were adopted from that table, with D and trimming inferred from the DNA. The sample has roughly 500,000 clones on record, 76% of them singletons. The ten top clones hold 10% to 15% of the sample.

The donors were healthy, HIV-negative adults who had no recently reported acute infections or vaccinations. All donors were Caucasian adults living in Nashville, Tennessee, USA. In the unsorted samples, 70 million to 95 million PBMCs were counted, and genomic DNA was extracted using the QIAamp DNA Blood Mini kit. Blood was obtained by leukapheresis, after which PBMCs were separated by Ficoll-Histopaque density gradient centrifugation and cryopreserved in liquid nitrogen vapor phase. With regard to this clone: This receptor's antigen is unknown. Base qualities are not provided; no much larger clone lies one nucleotide away.

What the research found in general, with its limitations: Sampling was restricted to blood, and TCR repertoires in tissues likely differ from the TCR repertoires found in blood. Because the study included a small number of donors, the genetic and exposure-history diversity represented was limited. Pairwise subsampling led to the expectation that sequencing depth would affect the degree of clonotype sharing among donors.

According to the germline V gene, CDR1 reads SNHLY and CDR2 reads FYNNEI. At the junction V is shortened by 6 bases and J by 2 bases; bases outside the gene matches: 4. The CDR3 holds 16 amino acids from the cysteine to the phenylalanine. Only CDR3 DNA remains: 48 bases, in frame from the first base. The rearranged segments are TRBV2 and TRBJ2-5, with 15 bases aligning to TRBD2. Sequenced material: PBMCs. The receptor was derived from a woman aged 40 to 50 in good health. Some clones in this sample may be carry-over from other donors' samples. Read as DNA, the sequence is TGTGCCAGCAGGAGGGGACTAGCGGGAGGTCAAGAGACCCAGTACTTC. This sequence encodes CASRRGLAGGQETQYF.